This T cell receptor (beta chain) was sequenced during a study of early T cells in non-severe SARS-CoV-2 infection. Study observations and caveats: Sequences matched to VDJdb favored anti-spike CD8 responses, while private and CD4 specificities were missed.

This clonotype was picked up many times. Its specificity is unknown. The CDR3 loop spans 14 amino acids. Germline V gene sequence: CDR1 MDHEN, CDR2 SYDVKM. V shed 3 bases, J shed 5 bases, and the junction held 6 bases outside the gene matches. Separate cDNA molecules each had unique molecular identifiers attached to them. TCRdb ran MiXCR on the 5' RACE reads and lists one entry per CDR3 protein. The data hold under 55,000 distinct CDR3 sequences, with about 9.9% observed a single time. The source material was whole blood. This TCR was recovered from an adult who was a healthcare worker with PCR-confirmed SARS-CoV-2 infection or an uninfected control (not recorded which). This chain links TRBV28 with TRBJ2-7; TRBD1 matches 8 bases. The CDR3 region has the DNA TGTGCCAGCAGTTTCCCGGACAGGGTCAACGAGCAGTACTTC. Translation gives CASSFPDRVNEQYF.